The clone carrying this T cell receptor (beta chain) was seen only a few times. Trimming left V 0 bases short and J 8 bases short, with 14 bases between. The V gene's germline CDR1 is DFQATT and CDR2 SNEGSKA (reference sequence). This CDR3 contains 14 residues. These data are taken from a study of T cells after yellow fever vaccination. TCRdb re-called the 5' RACE reads with MiXCR, one entry per CDR3 protein. The sample consists of approximately 300,000 distinct CDR3 sequences, about 8.7% of them appearing once. This clonotype was sampled from a man aged 18 to 29 who received the YFV17D yellow fever vaccine. The genes are TRBV20-1 and TRBJ2-1; D is ambiguous. The material was PBMCs, obtained on the day of the first yellow fever vaccination. The CDR3 reads CSARDWASRDEQFF. CDR3 bases: TGCAGTGCTAGAGATTGGGCGAGCCGAGATGAGCAGTTCTTC.